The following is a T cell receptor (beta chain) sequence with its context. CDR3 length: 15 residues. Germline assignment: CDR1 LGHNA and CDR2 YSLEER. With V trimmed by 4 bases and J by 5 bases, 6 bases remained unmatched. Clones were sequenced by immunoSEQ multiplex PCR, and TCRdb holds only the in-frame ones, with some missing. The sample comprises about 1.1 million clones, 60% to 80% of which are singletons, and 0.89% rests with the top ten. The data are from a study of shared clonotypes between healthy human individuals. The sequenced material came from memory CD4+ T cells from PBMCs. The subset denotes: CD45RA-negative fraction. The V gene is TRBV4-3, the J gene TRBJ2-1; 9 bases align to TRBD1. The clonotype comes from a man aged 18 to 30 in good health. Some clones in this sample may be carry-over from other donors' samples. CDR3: CASSPRQGGNNEQFF. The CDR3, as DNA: TGCGCCAGCAGCCCGAGACAGGGGGGAAACAATGAGCAGTTCTTC.